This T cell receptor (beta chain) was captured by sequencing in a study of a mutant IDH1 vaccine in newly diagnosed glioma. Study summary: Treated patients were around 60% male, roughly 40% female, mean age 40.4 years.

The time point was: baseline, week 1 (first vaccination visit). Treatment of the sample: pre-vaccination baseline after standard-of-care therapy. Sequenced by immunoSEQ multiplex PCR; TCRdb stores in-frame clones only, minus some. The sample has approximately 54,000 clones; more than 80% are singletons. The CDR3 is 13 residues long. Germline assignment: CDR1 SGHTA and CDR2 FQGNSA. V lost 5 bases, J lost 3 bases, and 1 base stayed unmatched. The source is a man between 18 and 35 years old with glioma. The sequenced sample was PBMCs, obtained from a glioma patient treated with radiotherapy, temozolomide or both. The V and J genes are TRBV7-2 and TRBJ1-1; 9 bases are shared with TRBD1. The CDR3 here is CASSGQGYTEAFF. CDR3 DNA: TGTGCCAGCAGCGGACAGGGGTACACTGAAGCTTTCTTT.